This T cell receptor (beta chain) was captured by sequencing in a study of T cell responses to AZD1222 COVID-19 vaccine. This CDR3 is 14 amino acids long. The V gene lost 4 bases and the J gene lost 3 bases, with 10 bases spanning the gap. The table came from immunoSEQ multiplex PCR; TCRdb's copy has only in-frame clones and leaves some out. In the table there are 250,000 to 300,000 clones, about 94% of which are singletons. This TCR was recovered from an adult who received the AZD1222 COVID-19 vaccine. The sample consisted of peripheral blood, taken 28 days after the second AZD1222 dose. The J gene is TRBJ2-1, the V gene TRBV23-1; TRBD1 might be the D (5 bases). TRBV23-1 is known as an ORF, though its function is uncertain. The CDR3 DNA follows: TGCGCCAGCAGTCTAACAGGCAACTACAATGAGCAGTTCTTC. Amino acids: CASSLTGNYNEQFF.